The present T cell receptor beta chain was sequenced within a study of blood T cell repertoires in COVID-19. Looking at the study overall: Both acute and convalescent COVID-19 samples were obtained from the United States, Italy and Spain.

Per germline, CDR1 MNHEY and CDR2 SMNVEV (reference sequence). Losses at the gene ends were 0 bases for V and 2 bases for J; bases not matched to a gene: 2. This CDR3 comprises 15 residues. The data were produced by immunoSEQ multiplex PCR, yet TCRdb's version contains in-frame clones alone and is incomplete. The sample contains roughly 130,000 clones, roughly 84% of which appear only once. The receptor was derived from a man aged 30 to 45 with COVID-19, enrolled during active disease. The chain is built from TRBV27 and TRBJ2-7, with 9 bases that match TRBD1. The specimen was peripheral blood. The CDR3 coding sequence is TGTGCCAGCAGTTTATCCGGGACAGGGACCTACGAGCAGTACTTC. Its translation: CASSLSGTGTYEQYF.